The entry below describes one T cell receptor beta chain. The data belong to a study of blood T cell repertoires in COVID-19. V lost 3 bases to trimming and J lost 10 bases, with 7 bases between them. The CDR3 contains 12 residues. As processed by the authors: The assay estimated nucleated cells by amplifying reference gene primers. TCRdb keeps only in-frame clones here, not all; method: immunoSEQ multiplex PCR. The V and J calls and the clone size are those of that table, but D and trimming were determined from the DNA. The data contain about 210,000 clones, around three quarters of them singletons. J is TRBJ1-6 and V is TRBV12-3 or TRBV12-4; D call uncertain. Sample: peripheral blood. The TCR comes from a woman in her 70s with acute or convalescent COVID-19. CDR3 DNA sequence: TGTGCCAGCAGTTTTTCACTGTCACCCCTCCACTTT. Translation gives CASSFSLSPLHF.